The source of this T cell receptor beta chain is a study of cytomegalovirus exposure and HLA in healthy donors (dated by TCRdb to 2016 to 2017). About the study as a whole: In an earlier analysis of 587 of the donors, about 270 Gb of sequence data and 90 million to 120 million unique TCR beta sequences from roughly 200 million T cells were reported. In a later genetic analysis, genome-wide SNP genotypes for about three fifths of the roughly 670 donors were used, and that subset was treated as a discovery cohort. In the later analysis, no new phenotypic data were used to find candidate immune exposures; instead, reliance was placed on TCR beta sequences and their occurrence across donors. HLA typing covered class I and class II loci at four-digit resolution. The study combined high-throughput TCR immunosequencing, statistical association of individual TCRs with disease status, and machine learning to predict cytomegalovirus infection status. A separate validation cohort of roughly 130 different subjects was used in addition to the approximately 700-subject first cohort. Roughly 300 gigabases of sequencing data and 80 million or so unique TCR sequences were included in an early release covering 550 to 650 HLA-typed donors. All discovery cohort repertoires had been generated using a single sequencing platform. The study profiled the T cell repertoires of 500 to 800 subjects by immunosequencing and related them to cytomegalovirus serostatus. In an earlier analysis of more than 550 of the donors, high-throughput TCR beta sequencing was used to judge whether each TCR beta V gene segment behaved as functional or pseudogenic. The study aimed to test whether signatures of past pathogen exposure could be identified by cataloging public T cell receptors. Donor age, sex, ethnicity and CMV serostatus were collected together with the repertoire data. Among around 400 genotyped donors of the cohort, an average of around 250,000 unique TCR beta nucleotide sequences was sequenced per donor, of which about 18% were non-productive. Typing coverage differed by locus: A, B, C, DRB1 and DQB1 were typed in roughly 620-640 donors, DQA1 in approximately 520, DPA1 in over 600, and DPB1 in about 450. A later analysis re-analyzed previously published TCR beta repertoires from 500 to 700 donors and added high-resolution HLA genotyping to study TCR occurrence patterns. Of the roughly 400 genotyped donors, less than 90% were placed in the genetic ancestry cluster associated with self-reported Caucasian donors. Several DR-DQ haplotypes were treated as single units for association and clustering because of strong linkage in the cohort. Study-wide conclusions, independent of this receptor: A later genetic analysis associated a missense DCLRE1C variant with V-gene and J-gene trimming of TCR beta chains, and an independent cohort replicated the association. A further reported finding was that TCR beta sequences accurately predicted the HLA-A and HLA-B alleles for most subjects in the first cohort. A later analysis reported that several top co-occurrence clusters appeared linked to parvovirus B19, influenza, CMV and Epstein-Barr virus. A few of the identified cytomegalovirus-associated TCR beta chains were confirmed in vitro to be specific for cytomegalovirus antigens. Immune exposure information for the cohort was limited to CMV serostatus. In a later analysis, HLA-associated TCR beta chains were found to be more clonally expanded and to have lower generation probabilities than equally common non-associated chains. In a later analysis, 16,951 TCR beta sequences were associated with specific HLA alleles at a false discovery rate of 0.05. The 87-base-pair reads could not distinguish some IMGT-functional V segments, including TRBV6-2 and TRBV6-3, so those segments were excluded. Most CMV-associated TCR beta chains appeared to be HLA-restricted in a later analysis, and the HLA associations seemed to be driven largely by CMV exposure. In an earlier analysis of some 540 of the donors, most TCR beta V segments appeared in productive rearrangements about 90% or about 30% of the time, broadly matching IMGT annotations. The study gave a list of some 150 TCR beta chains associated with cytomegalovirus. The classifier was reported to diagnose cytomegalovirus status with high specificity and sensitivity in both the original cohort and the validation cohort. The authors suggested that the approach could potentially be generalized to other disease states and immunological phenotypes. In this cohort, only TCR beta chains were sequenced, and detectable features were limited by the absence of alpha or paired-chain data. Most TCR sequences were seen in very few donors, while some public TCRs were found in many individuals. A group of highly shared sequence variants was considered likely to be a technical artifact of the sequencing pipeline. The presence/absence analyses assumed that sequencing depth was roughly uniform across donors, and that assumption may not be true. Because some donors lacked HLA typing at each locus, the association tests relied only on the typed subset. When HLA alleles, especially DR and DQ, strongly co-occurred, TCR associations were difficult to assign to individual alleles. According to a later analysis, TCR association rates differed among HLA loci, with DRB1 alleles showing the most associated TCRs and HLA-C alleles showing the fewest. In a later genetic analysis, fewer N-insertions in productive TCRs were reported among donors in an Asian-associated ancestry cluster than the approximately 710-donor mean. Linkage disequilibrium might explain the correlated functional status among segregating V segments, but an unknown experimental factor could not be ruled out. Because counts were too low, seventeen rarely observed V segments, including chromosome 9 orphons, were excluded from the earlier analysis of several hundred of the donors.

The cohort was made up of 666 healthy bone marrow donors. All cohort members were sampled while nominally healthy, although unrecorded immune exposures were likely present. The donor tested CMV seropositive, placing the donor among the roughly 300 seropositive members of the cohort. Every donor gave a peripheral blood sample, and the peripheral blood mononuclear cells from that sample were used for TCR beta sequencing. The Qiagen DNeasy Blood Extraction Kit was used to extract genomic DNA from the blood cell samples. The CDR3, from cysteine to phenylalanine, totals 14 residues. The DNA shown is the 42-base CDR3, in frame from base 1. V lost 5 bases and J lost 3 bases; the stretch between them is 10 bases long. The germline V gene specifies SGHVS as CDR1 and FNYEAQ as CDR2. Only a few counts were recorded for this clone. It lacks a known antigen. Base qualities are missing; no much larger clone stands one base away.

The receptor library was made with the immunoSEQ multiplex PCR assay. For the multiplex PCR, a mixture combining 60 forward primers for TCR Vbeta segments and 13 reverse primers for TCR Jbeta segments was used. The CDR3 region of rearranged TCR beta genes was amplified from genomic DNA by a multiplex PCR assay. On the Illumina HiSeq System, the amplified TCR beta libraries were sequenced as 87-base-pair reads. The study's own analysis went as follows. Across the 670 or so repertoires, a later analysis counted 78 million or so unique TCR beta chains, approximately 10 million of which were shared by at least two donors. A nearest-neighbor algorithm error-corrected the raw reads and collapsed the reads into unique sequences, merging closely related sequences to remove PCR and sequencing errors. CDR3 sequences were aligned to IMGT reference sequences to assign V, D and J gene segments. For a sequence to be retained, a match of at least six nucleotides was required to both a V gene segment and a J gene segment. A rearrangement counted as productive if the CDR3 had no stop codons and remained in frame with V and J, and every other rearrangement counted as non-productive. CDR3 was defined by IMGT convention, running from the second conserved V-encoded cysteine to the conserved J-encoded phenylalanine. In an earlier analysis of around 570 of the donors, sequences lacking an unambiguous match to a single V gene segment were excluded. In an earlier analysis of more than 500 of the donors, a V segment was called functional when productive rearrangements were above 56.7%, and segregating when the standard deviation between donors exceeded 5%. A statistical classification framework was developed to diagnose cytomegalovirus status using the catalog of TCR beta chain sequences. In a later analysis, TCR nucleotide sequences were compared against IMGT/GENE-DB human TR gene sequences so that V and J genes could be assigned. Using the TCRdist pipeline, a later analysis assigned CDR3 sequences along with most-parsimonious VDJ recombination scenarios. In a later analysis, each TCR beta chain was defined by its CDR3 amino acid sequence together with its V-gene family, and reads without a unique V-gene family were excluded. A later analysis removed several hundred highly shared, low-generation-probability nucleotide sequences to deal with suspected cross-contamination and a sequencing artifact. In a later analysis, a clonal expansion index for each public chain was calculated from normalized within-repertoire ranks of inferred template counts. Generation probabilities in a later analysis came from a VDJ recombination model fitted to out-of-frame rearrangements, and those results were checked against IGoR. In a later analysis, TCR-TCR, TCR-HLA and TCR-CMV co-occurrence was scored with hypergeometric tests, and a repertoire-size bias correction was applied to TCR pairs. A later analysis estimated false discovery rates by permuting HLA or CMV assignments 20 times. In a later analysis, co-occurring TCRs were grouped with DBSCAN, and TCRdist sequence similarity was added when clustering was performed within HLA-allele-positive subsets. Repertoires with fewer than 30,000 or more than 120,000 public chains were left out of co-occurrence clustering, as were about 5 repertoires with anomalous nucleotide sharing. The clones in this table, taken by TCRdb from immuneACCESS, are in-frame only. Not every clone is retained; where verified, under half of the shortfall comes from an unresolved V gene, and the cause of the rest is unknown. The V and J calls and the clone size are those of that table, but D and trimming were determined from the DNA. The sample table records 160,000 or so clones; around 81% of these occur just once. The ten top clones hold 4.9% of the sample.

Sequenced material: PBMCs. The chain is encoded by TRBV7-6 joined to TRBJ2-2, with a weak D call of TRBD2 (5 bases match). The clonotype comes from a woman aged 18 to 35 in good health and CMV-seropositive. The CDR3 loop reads CASSPLDYTGELFF. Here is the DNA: TGTGCCAGCAGCCCCTTGGACTACACCGGGGAGCTGTTTTTT. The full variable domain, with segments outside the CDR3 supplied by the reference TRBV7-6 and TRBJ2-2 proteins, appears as GAGVSQSPRYKVTKRGQDVALRCDPISGHVSLYWYRQALGQGPEFLTYFNYEAQQDKSGLPNDRFSAERPEGSISTLTIQRTEQRDSAMYRCASSPLDYTGELFFGEGSRLTVL.